This TCR beta chain is from a study of cytomegalovirus exposure and HLA in healthy donors. Study outcomes and limitations: Later genetic work tied a missense DCLRE1C variant to beta-chain V and J trimming. According to the study, about 180 TCR beta chains were cytomegalovirus-associated.

Both 60 Vbeta primers and 13 Jbeta primers went into the PCR. Data came from immunoSEQ multiplex PCR; TCRdb stores just in-frame clones and leaves some out. The sample includes about 160,000 clones, roughly 80% of them seen just once. As for this clone: Its target is unknown.

Germline CDR1 and CDR2: MDHEN and SYDVKM. CDR3 length: 17 residues. V was clipped by 4 bases and J by 2 bases, with 19 bases between them. This chain connects TRBV28 to TRBJ2-3, with D possibly TRBD2 on 6 matching bases. Sequenced: PBMCs. The receptor was isolated from a man aged 25 to 40 in good health and CMV-seronegative. The CDR3 DNA reads TGTGCCAGCAGTTCACCCGGAAATAGCGGATACACAGATACGCAGTATTTT. Protein sequence: CASSSPGNSGYTDTQYF.